Below, 3 T cell receptor beta chains from the same sample are listed, as sequenced in a study of blood T cells in healthy people across ages. For the second PCR, which ran for 7 to 11 cycles, a sample-barcoded 5' primer and a J-beta primer mix were used. TCRdb processed the 5' RACE reads anew with MiXCR; each CDR3 protein has one entry. The top ten clones hold approximately 41% of a sample with approximately 730,000 distinct CDR3 sequences, 53% of them seen once. The sequenced material came from blood. The source is a man of 80 years or more in good health.

The chain carries TRBV6-6 and TRBJ2-7; 7 bases align to TRBD2. CDR1 is MNHNY, CDR2 SVGAGI, per germline (reference sequence). CDR3 length equals 14 residues. V dropped 7 bases and J dropped 3; count of bases not matched to a gene: 9. CDR3: CASTSGGPHYEQYF. The CDR3 DNA sequence: TGTGCCAGCACCTCGGGAGGACCCCACTACGAGCAGTACTTC.

V usage is TRBV6-5 and J usage is TRBJ2-3; D is undetermined. CDR3 size: 14 residues. Trimming removed 4 bases at V and 1 base at J, with 9 bases between. CDR1 is MNHEY, CDR2 SVGAGI, per germline. CDR3 amino acids: CASSWSAGTDTQYF. The DNA for the CDR3 is TGTGCCAGCAGTTGGAGCGCTGGCACAGATACGCAGTATTTT.

This clonotype was seen many times. DNA of the CDR3: TGTGCCAGCAGTTACGGGGACAAACAAGAGACCCAGTACTTC. It encodes CASSYGDKQETQYF. The V and J genes are TRBV6-2 or TRBV6-3 and TRBJ2-5, with D perhaps matching TRBD1 (6 bases). Trimming stripped 2 bases from V and 2 bases from J, with 9 bases between. Germline-derived CDR1 and CDR2 are MNHEY and SVGEGT. The CDR3 is 14 amino acids.